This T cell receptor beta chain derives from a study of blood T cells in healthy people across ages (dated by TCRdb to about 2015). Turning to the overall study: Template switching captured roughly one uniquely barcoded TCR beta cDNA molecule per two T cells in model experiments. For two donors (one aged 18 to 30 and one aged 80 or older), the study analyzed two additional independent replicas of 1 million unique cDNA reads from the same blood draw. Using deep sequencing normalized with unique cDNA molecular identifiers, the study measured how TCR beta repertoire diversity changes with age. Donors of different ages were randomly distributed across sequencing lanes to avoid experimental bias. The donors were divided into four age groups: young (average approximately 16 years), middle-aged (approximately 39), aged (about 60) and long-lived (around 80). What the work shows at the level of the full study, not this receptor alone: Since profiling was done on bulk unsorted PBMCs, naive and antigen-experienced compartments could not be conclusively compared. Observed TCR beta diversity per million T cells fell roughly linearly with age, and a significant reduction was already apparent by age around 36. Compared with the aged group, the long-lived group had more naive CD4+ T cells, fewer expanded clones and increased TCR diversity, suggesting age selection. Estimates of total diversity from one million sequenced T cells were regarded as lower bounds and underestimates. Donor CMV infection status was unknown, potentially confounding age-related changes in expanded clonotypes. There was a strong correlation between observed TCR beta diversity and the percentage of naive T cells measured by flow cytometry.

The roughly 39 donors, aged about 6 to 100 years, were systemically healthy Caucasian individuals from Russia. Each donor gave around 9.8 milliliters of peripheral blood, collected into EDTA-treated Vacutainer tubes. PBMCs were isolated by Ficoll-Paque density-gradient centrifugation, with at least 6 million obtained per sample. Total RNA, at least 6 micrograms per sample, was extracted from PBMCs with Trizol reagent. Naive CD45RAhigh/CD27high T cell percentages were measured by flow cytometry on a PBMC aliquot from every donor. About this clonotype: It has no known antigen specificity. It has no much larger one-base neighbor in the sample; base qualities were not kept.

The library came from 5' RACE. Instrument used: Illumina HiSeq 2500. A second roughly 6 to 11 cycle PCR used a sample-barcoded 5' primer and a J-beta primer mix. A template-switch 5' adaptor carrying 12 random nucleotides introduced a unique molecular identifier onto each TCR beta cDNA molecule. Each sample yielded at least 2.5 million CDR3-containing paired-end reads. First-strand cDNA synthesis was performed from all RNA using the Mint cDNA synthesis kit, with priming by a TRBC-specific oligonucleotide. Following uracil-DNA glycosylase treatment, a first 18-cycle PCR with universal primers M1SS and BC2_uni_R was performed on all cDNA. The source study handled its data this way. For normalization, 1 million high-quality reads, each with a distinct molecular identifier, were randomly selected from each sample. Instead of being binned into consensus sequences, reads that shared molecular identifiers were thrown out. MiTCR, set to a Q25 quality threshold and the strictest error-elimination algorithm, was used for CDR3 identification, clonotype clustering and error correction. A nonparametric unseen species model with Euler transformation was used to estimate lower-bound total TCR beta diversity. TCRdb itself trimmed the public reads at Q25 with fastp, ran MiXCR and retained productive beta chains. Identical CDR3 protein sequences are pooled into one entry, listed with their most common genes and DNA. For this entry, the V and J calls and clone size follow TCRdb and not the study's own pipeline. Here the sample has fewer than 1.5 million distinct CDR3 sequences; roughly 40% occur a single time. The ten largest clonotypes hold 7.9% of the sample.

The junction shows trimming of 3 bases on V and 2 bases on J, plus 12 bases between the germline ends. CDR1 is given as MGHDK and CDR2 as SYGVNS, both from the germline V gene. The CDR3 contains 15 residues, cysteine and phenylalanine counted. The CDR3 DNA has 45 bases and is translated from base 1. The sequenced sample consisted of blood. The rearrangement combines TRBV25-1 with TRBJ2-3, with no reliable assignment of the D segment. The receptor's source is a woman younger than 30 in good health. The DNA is TGTGCCAGCAGTGACCGCGGCGGTCTCACAGATACGCAGTATTTT. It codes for CASSDRGGLTDTQYF.